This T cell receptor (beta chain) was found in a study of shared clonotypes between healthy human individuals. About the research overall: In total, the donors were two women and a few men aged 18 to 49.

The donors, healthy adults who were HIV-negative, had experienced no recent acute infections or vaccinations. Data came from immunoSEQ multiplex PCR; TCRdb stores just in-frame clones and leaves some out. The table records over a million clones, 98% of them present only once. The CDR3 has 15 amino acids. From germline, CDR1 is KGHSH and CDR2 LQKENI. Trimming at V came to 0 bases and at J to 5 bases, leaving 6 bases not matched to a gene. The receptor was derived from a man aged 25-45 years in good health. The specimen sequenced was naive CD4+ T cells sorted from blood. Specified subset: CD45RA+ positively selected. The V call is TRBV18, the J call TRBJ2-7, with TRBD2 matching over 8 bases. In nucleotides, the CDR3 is TGTGCCAGCTCACCACCCGGGGGGGGCCTCAACGAGCAGTACTTC. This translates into CASSPPGGGLNEQYF. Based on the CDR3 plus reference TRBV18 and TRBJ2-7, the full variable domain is NAGVMQNPRHLVRRRGQEARLRCSPMKGHSHVYWYRQLPEEGLKFMVYLQKENIIDESGMPKERFSAEFPKEGPSILRIQQVVRGDSAAYFCASSPPGGGLNEQYFGPGTRLTVT.